This T cell receptor beta chain was obtained from a study of blood T cell repertoires in COVID-19. At the level of the study: The United States, Italy and Spain supplied acute and convalescent COVID-19 samples. Sources were T cells, B-cell-depleted T cells, or PBMCs; the material itself was cDNA or gDNA.

Authors' processing steps: The authors estimated nucleated cell counts from reference gene primer amplification. TCRdb's copy holds only in-frame clones and misses some; the assay was immunoSEQ multiplex PCR. Clone size and the V and J calls come from that table; the DNA yielded D and trimming. The table has hundreds of thousands of clones, 70% to 90% seen once. Germline V gene lookup returns CDR1 SGHTA and CDR2 FQGNSA. V was shortened by 5 bases and J by 6 bases, with 11 bases between the two germline ends. The CDR3 is made up of 12 amino acids. This clone has only one observation. This receptor was taken from a woman aged 40 to 50 who had recovered from COVID-19. The chain recombines TRBV7-2 with TRBJ2-7; D call uncertain. Sequencing used peripheral blood. The CDR3 DNA sequence: TGTGCCAGCAGCACGCTAAATCGCGAGCAGTACTTC. It translates to CASSTLNREQYF.